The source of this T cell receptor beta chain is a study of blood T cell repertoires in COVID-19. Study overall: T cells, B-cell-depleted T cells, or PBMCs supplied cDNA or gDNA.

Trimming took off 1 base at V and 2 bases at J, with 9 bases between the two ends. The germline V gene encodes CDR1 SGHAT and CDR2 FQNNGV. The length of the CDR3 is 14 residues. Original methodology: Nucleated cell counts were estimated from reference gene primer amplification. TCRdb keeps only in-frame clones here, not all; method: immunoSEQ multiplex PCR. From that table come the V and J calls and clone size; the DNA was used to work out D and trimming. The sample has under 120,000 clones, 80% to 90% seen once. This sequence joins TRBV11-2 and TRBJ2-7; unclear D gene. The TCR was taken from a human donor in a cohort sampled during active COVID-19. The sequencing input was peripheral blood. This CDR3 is CASSLAPDTYEQYF. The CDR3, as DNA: TGTGCCAGCAGCTTAGCCCCAGACACCTACGAGCAGTACTTC.